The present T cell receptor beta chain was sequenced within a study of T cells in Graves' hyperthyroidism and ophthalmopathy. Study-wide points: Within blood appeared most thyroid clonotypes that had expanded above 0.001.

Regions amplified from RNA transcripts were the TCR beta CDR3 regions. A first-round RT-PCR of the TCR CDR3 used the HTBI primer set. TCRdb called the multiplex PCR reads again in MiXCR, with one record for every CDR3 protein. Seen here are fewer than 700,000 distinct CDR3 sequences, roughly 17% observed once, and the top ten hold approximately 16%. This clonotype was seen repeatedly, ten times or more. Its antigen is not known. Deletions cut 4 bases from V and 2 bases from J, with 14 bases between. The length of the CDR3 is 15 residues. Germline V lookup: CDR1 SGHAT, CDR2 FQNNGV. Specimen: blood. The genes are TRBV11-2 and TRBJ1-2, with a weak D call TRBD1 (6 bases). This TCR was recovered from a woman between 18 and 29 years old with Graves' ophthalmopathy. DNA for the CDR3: TGTGCCAGCAGCTCCCTCCGAGGGGGGAACTATGGCTACACCTTC. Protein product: CASSSLRGGNYGYTF.